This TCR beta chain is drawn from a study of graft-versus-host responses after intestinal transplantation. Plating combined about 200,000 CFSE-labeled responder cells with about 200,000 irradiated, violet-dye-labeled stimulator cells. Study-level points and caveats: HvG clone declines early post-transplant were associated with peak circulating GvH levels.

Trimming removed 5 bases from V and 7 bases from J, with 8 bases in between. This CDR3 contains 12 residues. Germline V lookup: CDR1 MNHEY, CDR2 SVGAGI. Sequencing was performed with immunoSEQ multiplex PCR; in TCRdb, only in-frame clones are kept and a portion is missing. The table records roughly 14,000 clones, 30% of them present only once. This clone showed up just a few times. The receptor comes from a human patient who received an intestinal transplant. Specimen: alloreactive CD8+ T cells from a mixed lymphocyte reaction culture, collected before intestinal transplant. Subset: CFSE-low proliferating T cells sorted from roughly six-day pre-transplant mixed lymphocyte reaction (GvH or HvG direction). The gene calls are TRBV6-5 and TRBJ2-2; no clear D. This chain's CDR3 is CASSQGFGELFF. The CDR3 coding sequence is TGTGCCAGCAGTCAAGGGTTCGGGGAGCTGTTTTTT.